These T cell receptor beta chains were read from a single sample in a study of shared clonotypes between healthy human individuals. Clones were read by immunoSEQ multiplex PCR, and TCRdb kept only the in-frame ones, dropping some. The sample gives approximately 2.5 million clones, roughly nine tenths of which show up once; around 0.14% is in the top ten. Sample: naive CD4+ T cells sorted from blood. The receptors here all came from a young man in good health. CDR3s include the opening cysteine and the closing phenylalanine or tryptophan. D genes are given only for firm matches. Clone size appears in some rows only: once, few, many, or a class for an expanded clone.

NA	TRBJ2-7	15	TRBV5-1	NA	CASSLNRDTSYEQYF	TGCGCCAGCAGCTTGAACCGGGACACAAGCTACGAGCAGTACTTC
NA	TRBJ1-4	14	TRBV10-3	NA	CAISEVAINEKLFF	TGTGCCATCAGTGAGGTGGCAATTAATGAAAAACTGTTTTTT
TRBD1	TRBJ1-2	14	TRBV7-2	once	CASSFGQGVQGYTF	TGTGCCAGCAGCTTTGGACAGGGTGTACAAGGCTACACCTTC
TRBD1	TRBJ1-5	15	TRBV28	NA	CASSGTGSGNQPQHF	TGTGCCAGCAGCGGGACAGGGAGTGGGAATCAGCCCCAGCATTTT
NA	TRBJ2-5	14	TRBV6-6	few	CASGVQARQETQYF	TGTGCCAGCGGAGTCCAGGCACGGCAAGAGACCCAGTACTTC
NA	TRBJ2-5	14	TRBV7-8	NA	CASSFRTAQETQYF	TGTGCCAGCAGCTTCCGGACTGCACAAGAGACCCAGTACTTC
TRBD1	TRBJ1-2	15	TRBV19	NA	CASSVGTATFYGYTF	TGTGCCAGTAGTGTCGGGACAGCGACATTCTATGGCTACACCTTC
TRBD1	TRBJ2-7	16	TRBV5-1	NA	CASSIFPRQGHYEQYF	TGCGCCAGCAGCATATTCCCCCGACAGGGACACTACGAGCAGTACTTC
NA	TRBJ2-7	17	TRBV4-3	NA	CASSQEFTGPRSYEQYF	TGCGCCAGCAGCCAAGAGTTTACGGGGCCCCGCTCCTACGAGCAGTACTTC
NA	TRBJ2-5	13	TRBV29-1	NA	CSVVGPGVVAQYF	TGCAGCGTTGTTGGCCCAGGCGTGGTGGCCCAGTACTTC
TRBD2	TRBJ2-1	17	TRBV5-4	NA	CASSRERGGGAGNEQFF	TGTGCCAGCAGCAGAGAACGGGGCGGGGGGGCCGGAAATGAGCAGTTCTTC
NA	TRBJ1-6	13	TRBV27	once	CASSNRGNSPLHF	TGTGCCAGCAGCAATAGGGGAAATTCACCCCTCCACTTT
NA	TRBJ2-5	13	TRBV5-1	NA	CASSLEIQETQYF	TGCGCCAGCAGCTTGGAGATTCAAGAGACCCAGTACTTC
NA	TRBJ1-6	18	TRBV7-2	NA	CASSLVFMAGGTNSPLHF	TGTGCCAGCAGCTTAGTTTTTATGGCGGGGGGAACTAATTCACCCCTCCACTTT
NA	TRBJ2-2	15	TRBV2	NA	CASSEVGTPTGELFF	TGTGCCAGCAGTGAAGTCGGGACCCCCACCGGGGAGCTGTTTTTT
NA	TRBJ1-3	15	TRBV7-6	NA	CASSQTELSGNTIYF	TGTGCCAGCAGCCAGACAGAACTCTCTGGAAACACCATATATTTT
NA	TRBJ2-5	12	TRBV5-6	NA	CASSFDRETQYF	TGTGCCAGCAGCTTTGATCGAGAGACCCAGTACTTC
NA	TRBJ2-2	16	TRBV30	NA	CAWSVLGRSNTGELFF	TGTGCCTGGAGTGTTTTGGGACGATCGAACACCGGGGAGCTGTTTTTT
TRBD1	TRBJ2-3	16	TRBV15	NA	CATSGDRGKGTDTQYF	TGTGCCACCAGCGGTGACAGGGGCAAGGGCACAGATACGCAGTATTTT
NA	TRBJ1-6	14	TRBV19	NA	CASKAQGSNSPLHF	TGTGCCAGTAAGGCCCAGGGTTCTAATTCACCCCTCCACTTT
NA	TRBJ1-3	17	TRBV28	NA	CASSLGVGLSSGNTIYF	TGTGCCAGCAGTTTAGGAGTCGGGCTCAGCTCTGGAAACACCATATATTTT
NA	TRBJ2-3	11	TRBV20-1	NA	CSAPRGNTQYF	TGCAGTGCCCCCAGGGGAAATACGCAGTATTTT
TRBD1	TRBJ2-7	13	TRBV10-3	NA	CAIWGQSSYEQYF	TGTGCCATCTGGGGACAGTCTTCCTACGAGCAGTACTTC
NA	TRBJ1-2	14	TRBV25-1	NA	CASSDPQASRGYTF	TGTGCCAGCAGTGACCCACAGGCTTCGCGTGGCTACACCTTC
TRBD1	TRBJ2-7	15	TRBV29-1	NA	CSVGGHPDRGREQYF	TGCAGCGTGGGGGGGCACCCGGACAGGGGACGGGAGCAGTACTTC
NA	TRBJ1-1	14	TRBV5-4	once	CASSLLGRDTEAFF	TGTGCCAGCAGCCTCCTAGGTAGGGACACTGAAGCTTTCTTT
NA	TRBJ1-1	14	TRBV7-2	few	CASSPDTVNTEAFF	TGTGCCAGCAGCCCGGACACCGTGAACACTGAAGCTTTCTTT
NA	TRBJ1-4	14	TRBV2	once	CASRRQDPNEKLFF	TGTGCCAGCAGGCGACAGGACCCTAATGAAAAACTGTTTTTT
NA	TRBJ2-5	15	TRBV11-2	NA	CASSLGQRDQETQYF	TGTGCCAGCAGCTTAGGTCAACGGGACCAAGAGACCCAGTACTTC
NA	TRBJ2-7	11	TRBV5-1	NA	CASSFNNEQYF	TGCGCCAGCAGCTTTAACAACGAGCAGTACTTC
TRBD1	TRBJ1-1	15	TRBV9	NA	CASSVGGQGVTEAFF	TGTGCCAGCAGCGTAGGGGGGCAGGGGGTTACTGAAGCTTTCTTT
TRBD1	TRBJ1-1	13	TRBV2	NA	CASDRGSGTEAFF	TGTGCCAGCGACAGGGGTTCGGGCACTGAAGCTTTCTTT
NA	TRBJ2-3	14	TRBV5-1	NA	CASSSATGTDTQYF	TGCGCCAGCAGCTCAGCGACGGGCACAGATACGCAGTATTTT
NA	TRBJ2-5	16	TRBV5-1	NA	CASSLFLGSGQETQYF	TGCGCCAGCAGCTTGTTTTTGGGTAGCGGTCAAGAGACCCAGTACTTC
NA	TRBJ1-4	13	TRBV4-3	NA	CASSQRGNEKLFF	TGCGCCAGCAGCCAAAGAGGGAATGAAAAACTGTTTTTT